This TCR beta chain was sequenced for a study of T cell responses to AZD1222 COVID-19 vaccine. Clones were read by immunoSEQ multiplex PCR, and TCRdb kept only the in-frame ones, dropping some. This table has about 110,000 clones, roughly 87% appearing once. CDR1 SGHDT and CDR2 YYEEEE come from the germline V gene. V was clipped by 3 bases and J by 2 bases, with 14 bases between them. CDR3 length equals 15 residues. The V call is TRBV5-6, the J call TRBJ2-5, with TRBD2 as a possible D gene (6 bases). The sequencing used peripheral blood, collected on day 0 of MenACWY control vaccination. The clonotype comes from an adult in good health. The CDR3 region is CASSSKGTRQETQYF. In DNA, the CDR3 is TGTGCCAGCAGCTCCAAGGGGACTCGACAAGAGACCCAGTACTTC.